Shown below are 2 T cell receptor beta chains from a single sample sequenced in a study of shared clonotypes between healthy human individuals (dated by TCRdb to the early 2020s). Library method: the immunoSEQ multiplex PCR assay. TCRdb carries this immuneACCESS record with in-frame sequences only. Its versions omit some clonotypes, under half of them owing to an unresolved V gene in the studies checked, with the rest unexplained. Recorded for this sample are about 490,000 clones; over 75% of them occurred a single time. Roughly 13% of the sample is held by the ten biggest clonotypes. Specimen: PBMCs. The receptor set was obtained from a woman between 35 and 50 years old in good health. Some clones in this sample may be carry-over from other donors' samples.

This clone was seen a few times. The chain couples TRBV6-1 to TRBJ2-6; no reliable D call. Germline-derived CDR1 and CDR2 are MNHNS and SASEGT. The CDR3 contains 16 residues. The V end lost 2 bases, the J end lost 0 bases, and 8 bases lay between the germline ends. CDR3 in amino acids: CASSERPNSGANVLTF. In nucleotides, the CDR3 is TGTGCCAGCAGTGAAAGACCGAACTCTGGGGCCAACGTCCTGACTTTC.

A note on this clone: The same CDR3 arises from other DNA sequences in this sample as well. The V call is TRBV28, the J call TRBJ2-1; 10 bases fit TRBD1. Losses at the gene ends were 6 bases for V and 10 bases for J; bases not matched to a gene: 6. This CDR3 comprises 13 residues. CDR1 and CDR2 from the germline V gene are MDHEN and SYDVKM. CDR3 sequence: CASSRDRGGEQFF. The CDR3 coding sequence is TGTGCCAGCAGCAGGGACAGGGGAGGCGAGCAGTTCTTC.